This TCR beta chain is drawn from a study of cytomegalovirus exposure and HLA in healthy donors. Broader study findings: TCR beta chains numbering some 160 were designated cytomegalovirus-associated. That first-cohort TCR clusters tended to co-occur in the approximately 120 validation repertoires was found in a later analysis.

Profiling relied on immunoSEQ multiplex PCR, and the TCRdb table lists in-frame clones only, not all of them. The sample lists 70,000 or so clones, around 94% occurring once. Comment on this clone: The antigen remains undetermined.

The CDR3 is 13 residues long. V was cut by 6 bases and J by 6 bases, with 14 bases left in between. CDR1 is LNHDA, CDR2 SQIVND, per germline (reference sequence). This chain joins TRBV19 and TRBJ1-1; D might be TRBD1 (5 bases). This TCR derives from a woman under 30 in good health and CMV-seropositive. Sequencing used PBMCs. CDR3 coding DNA: TGTGCCAGTAGGTCTCAGGGTGAGTCTGAAGCTTTCTTT. It is translated as CASRSQGESEAFF.